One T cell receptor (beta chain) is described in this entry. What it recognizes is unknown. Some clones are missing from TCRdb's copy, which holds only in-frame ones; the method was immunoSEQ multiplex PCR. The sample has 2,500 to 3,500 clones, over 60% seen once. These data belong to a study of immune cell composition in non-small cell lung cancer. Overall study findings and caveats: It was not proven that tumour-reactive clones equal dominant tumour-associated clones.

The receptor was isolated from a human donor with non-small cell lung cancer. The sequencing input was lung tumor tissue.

The CDR3 nucleotides read TGTGCCAGCAGCTTAGTGTCTAGCGGGGAATACGAGCAGTACTTC. Its protein product is CASSLVSSGEYEQYF. The chain has TRBV7-2 and TRBJ2-7, with 9 bases lining up with TRBD2. The CDR3 totals 15 residues. The germline V gene encodes CDR1 SGHTA and CDR2 FQGNSA. The J segment lost 4 bases and the V segment lost 1 base, leaving 5 bases of the junction unmatched.